The rows below give T cell receptor beta chains drawn from one sample of a study of cytomegalovirus exposure and HLA in healthy donors. Clones were read by immunoSEQ multiplex PCR, and TCRdb kept only the in-frame ones, dropping some. Its listing shows around 60,000 clones. The sample consisted of PBMCs. All receptors derive from a woman aged 18 to 35 in good health and CMV-seronegative. Each CDR3 is given with its conserved first and last residue. Fields, in order: J gene, V gene, CDR3 protein.

J: TRBJ2-1; V: TRBV5-1; CDR3: CASSPTPYNEQFF
J: TRBJ1-4; V: TRBV18; CDR3: CASSPSGGVDEKLFF
J: TRBJ2-1; V: TRBV28; CDR3: CASSLPRGPYNEQFF
J: TRBJ1-2; V: TRBV5-4; CDR3: CASSPGLHGYTF
J: TRBJ1-1; V: TRBV7-9; CDR3: CASSLALTLNTEAFF
J: TRBJ1-6; V: TRBV19; CDR3: CASRTAYNSPLHF
J: TRBJ1-1; V: TRBV6-5; CDR3: CASSYISRGNTEAFF
J: TRBJ1-2; V: TRBV9; CDR3: CASSVAPGGVDGYTF
J: TRBJ2-3; V: TRBV6-1; CDR3: CASSEDEVRNTQYF
J: TRBJ1-1; V: TRBV25-1; CDR3: CASSVGGGTGKAFF
J: TRBJ1-5; V: TRBV6-4; CDR3: CASAENGGSNQPQHF
J: TRBJ1-2; V: TRBV19; CDR3: CASAGTVLHGYTF
J: TRBJ1-1; V: TRBV28; CDR3: CASRLTGGLAFF
J: TRBJ1-1; V: TRBV29-1; CDR3: CSVLLGTGKTEAFF
J: TRBJ1-1; V: TRBV19; CDR3: CASTEYLNTEAFF
J: TRBJ1-4; V: TRBV6-9; CDR3: CASGIRDNTTEKLFF
J: TRBJ1-1; V: TRBV2; CDR3: CASTVTGGLTEAFF
J: TRBJ1-5; V: TRBV5-6; CDR3: CASSAYRVSVPQHF
J: TRBJ2-7; V: TRBV27; CDR3: CASSLFLGREAYEQYF
J: TRBJ2-7; V: TRBV28; CDR3: CASSSASGRRDEQYF
J: TRBJ2-1; V: TRBV4-1; CDR3: CASSDRLAGPNEQFF
J: TRBJ2-3; V: TRBV5-1; CDR3: CASSPGQGKQYF
J: TRBJ2-7; V: TRBV7-8; CDR3: CASSFAHRQGHEQYF
J: TRBJ2-3; V: TRBV6-5; CDR3: CASSYGQGSSGTQYF
J: TRBJ1-6; V: TRBV9; CDR3: CASSVGQVNSPLHF
J: TRBJ2-4; V: TRBV20-1; CDR3: CSAIPDSVVF
J: TRBJ2-5; V: TRBV7-2; CDR3: CASSYRASGGVENQYF
J: TRBJ2-5; V: TRBV2; CDR3: CASSFGTSGASQETQYF
J: TRBJ1-2; V: TRBV29-1; CDR3: CSAGTGVGYGYTF
J: TRBJ1-4; V: TRBV9; CDR3: CASTPGGPYEKLFF
J: TRBJ2-2; V: TRBV7-6; CDR3: CASSSEAATGELFF
J: TRBJ1-6; V: TRBV16; CDR3: CASSPDRTGGVPLHF
J: TRBJ1-1; V: TRBV28; CDR3: CASLKSAGLGAFF